This T cell receptor (beta chain) was retrieved from a study of vaccination effects on CD4 cells after COVID-19. Germline V gene sequence: CDR1 SQVTM, CDR2 ANQGSEA. This CDR3 spans 15 amino acids. V lost 7 bases and J lost 9; bases outside the gene matches: 9. CD4+ T cells specific for antigen were expanded with viral peptide pools by the ViraFEST assay before sequencing. Following 10 days of culture, CD4+ T cells were isolated. Each participant received a vaccine that was either BNT162b2 or mRNA-1273, given as two doses. Previously uninfected by SARS-CoV-2, the vaccine recipients also showed negative nucleocapsid antibodies. Assay used: immunoSEQ multiplex PCR; TCRdb lists only in-frame clones, some missing. The table includes approximately 28,000 clones, more than 65% detected once. To note about this clone: Its antigen is currently unknown.

This chain uses TRBV29-1 with TRBJ2-1; 16 nucleotides agree with TRBD2. The sequence derives from a human donor who received a COVID-19 vaccine. The starting material was CD4+ T cells from PBMCs cultured with HCoV-NL63 spike peptides, obtained after COVID-19 vaccination. The CDR3 region is CSAPGLAGGPREQFF. The CDR3 DNA reads TGCAGCGCTCCGGGACTAGCGGGAGGGCCACGTGAGCAGTTCTTC.